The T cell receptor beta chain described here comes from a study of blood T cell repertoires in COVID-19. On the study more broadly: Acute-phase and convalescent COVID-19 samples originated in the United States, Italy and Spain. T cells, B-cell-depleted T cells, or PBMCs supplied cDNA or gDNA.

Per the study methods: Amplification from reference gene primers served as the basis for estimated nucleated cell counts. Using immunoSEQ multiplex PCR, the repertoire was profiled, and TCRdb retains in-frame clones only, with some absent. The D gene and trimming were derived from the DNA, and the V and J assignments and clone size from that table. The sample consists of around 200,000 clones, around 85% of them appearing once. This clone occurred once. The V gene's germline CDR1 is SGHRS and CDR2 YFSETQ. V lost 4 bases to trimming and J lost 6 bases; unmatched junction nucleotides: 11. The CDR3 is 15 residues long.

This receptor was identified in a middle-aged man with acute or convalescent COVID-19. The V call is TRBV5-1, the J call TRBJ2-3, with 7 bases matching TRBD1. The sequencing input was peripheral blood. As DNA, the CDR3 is TGCGCCAGCAGCCCCATACCGGACAGGTTGGATACGCAGTATTTT. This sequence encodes CASSPIPDRLDTQYF.